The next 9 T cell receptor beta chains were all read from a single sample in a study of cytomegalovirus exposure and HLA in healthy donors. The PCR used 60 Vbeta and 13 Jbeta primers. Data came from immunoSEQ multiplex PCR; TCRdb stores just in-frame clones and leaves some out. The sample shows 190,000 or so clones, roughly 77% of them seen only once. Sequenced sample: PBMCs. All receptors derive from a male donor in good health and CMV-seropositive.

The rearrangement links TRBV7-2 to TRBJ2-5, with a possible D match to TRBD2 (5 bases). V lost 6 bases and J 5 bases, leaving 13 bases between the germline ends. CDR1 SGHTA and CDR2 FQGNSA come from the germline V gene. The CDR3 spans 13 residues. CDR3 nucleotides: TGTGCCAGCAGTTTGGACGGACTGGAGACCCAGTACTTC. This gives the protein CASSLDGLETQYF.

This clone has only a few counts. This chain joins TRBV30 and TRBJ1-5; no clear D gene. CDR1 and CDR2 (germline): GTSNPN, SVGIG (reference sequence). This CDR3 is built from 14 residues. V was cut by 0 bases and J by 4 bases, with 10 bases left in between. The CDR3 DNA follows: TGTGCCTGGAGTGTAGGCGGAGAAAATCAGCCCCAGCATTTT. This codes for CAWSVGGENQPQHF. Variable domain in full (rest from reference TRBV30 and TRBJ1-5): SQTIHQWPATLVQPVGSPLSLECTVEGTSNPNLYWYRQAAGRGLQLLFYSVGIGQISSEVPQNLSASRPQDRQFILSSKKLLLSDSGFYLCAWSVGGENQPQHFGDGTRLSIL.

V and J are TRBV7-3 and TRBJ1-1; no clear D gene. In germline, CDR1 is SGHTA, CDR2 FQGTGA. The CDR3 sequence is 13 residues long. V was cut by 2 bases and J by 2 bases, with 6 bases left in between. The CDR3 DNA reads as TGTGCCAGCAGCTTAGTCCGTAACACTGAAGCTTTCTTT. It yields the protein CASSLVRNTEAFF.

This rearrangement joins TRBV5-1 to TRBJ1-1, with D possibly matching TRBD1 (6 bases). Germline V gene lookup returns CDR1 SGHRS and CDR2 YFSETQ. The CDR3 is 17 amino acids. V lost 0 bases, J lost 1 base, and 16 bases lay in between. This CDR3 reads CASSLAPGAGGNTEAFF. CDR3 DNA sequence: TGCGCCAGCAGCTTGGCCCCAGGGGCGGGGGGGAACACTGAAGCTTTCTTT.

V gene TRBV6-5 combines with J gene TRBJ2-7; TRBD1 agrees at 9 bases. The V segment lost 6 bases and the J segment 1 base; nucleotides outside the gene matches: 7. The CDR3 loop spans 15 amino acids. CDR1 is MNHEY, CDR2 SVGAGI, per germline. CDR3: CASRYTGGASYEQYF. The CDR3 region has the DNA TGTGCCAGCAGATATACAGGGGGCGCGTCCTACGAGCAGTACTTC.

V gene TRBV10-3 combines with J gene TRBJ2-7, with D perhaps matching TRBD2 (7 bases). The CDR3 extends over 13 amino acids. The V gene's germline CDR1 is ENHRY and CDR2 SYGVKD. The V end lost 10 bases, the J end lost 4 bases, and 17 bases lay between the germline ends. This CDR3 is CATLKGGDYEQYF. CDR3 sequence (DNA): TGTGCCACGCTAAAGGGGGGGGATTACGAGCAGTACTTC.

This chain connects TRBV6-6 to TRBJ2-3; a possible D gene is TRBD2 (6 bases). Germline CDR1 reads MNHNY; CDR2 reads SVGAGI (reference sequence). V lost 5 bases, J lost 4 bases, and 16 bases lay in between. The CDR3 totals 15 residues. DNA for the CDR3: TGTGCCAGCAGTCACCTGGGGGGAGGCGCAGATACGCAGTATTTT. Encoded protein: CASSHLGGGADTQYF.

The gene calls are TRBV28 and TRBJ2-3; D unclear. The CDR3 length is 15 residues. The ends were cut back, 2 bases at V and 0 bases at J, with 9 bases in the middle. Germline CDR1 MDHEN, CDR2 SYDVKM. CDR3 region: CASSLRVPSTDTQYF. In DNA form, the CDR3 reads TGTGCCAGCAGTTTACGGGTCCCTAGCACAGATACGCAGTATTTT.

The CDR3 nucleotides read TGTGCCAGCTCATCAGGGAATTCTCAGCCCCAGCATTTT. It is translated as CASSSGNSQPQHF. The gene calls are TRBV28 and TRBJ1-5, with TRBD1 as a possible D gene (5 bases). CDR1 is MDHEN, CDR2 SYDVKM, per germline. Trimming took 8 bases from V and 6 from J, leaving 14 bases between them. CDR3 length: 13 amino acids.